A selection of T cell receptor beta chains follows, all from one sample in a study of blood T cell repertoires in COVID-19. The table came from immunoSEQ multiplex PCR; TCRdb's copy has only in-frame clones and leaves some out. This table holds about 290,000 clones, roughly 90% found once. The sequencing sample was made of peripheral blood. These receptors were taken from a woman between 25 and 40 years old with active or convalescent COVID-19. Both conserved end residues are part of each CDR3. The D gene is left open where the match is weak. Only part of the rows carry a size: once, few, many, or a class if the clone is expanded.

v_gene	abundance	d_gene	j_gene	CDR3nt	CDR3aa
TRBV30	.	.	TRBJ1-4	TGTGCCTGGAGTGCGGGGACTTGGGGTGAAAAACTGTTTTTT	CAWSAGTWGEKLFF
TRBV4-2	.	TRBD1	TRBJ2-7	TGTGCCAGCAGCCAGGACAGGTTCGCCGAGCAGTACTTC	CASSQDRFAEQYF
TRBV27	.	.	TRBJ1-2	TGTGCCAGCAGTTACAGGTCTAACTATGGCTACACCTTC	CASSYRSNYGYTF
TRBV18	.	.	TRBJ2-2	TGTGCCAGCTCACCAGTGCGGCAGACGGTGGCCGGGGAGCTGTTTTTT	CASSPVRQTVAGELFF
TRBV5-1	.	TRBD2	TRBJ2-7	TGCGCCAGCAGCTTGGTTAGCGGGGGGATAACCTACGAGCAGTACTTC	CASSLVSGGITYEQYF
TRBV7-2	.	TRBD1	TRBJ2-3	TGTGCCAGCAGCTGGGGACAGGGGGGTACAGATACGCAGTATTTT	CASSWGQGGTDTQYF
TRBV4-3	.	.	TRBJ1-4	TGCGCCAGCAGCCAAGAAATACTAGCCTTGAATGAAAAACTGTTTTTT	CASSQEILALNEKLFF
TRBV7-9	few	.	TRBJ2-7	TGTGCCAGCAGTACCGGGTGGTTTGATTCCTACGAGCAGTACTTC	CASSTGWFDSYEQYF
TRBV6-5	.	.	TRBJ2-7	TGTGCCAGCAGCGGGTCTGTCAGCTCCTACGAGCAGTACTTC	CASSGSVSSYEQYF
TRBV3-1/TRBV3-2	.	TRBD2	TRBJ2-3	TGTGCCAGCAGCCAACGGAGCGGGGGAAGCACAGATACGCAGTATTTT	CASSQRSGGSTDTQYF
TRBV30	.	TRBD1	TRBJ1-4	TGTGCCTGGGCCAGGGACAGCGCGACTAATGAAAAACTGTTTTTT	CAWARDSATNEKLFF
TRBV5-1	.	TRBD2	TRBJ2-2	TGCGCCAGCAGCTTAACTAGCGGGGGAAGCACCGGGGAGCTGTTTTTT	CASSLTSGGSTGELFF
TRBV4-1	.	.	TRBJ1-1	TGCGCCAGCAGCCACGCTTACCAGGGGAACACTGAAGCTTTCTTT	CASSHAYQGNTEAFF
TRBV10-1	.	TRBD2	TRBJ2-3	TGCGCCAGCAAGGGAGGGCCCACAGATACGCAGTATTTT	CASKGGPTDTQYF
TRBV14	.	TRBD1	TRBJ1-2	TGTGCCAGCAGCCAGGGACTGACAGGGAACTATGGCTACACCTTC	CASSQGLTGNYGYTF
TRBV24-1	.	.	TRBJ2-5	TGTGCCACCAGTGATTTGCAATTGGGAGCGGAGACCCAGTACTTC	CATSDLQLGAETQYF
TRBV7-9	.	.	TRBJ2-5	TGTGCCAGCAGCTTACGGGACACCTTCCAAGAGACCCAGTACTTC	CASSLRDTFQETQYF
TRBV6-1	.	TRBD1	TRBJ1-1	TGTGCCAGCAGTGGAATCCCAGGGGGCGAGGAGGGTGAAGCTTTCTTT	CASSGIPGGEEGEAFF
TRBV7-9	.	TRBD1	TRBJ1-2	TGTGCCAGCAGCTTATCCGGGACAGGTTTCTCTGGCTACACCTTC	CASSLSGTGFSGYTF
TRBV18	.	.	TRBJ2-5	TGTGCCAGCTCTCCGGGCCAAGAGACCCAGTACTTC	CASSPGQETQYF
TRBV7-9	.	TRBD1	TRBJ1-3	TGTGCCAGCAGCGCCGTAGAACTTGGACAGGGAGGAAACACCATATATTTT	CASSAVELGQGGNTIYF
TRBV5-1	few	.	TRBJ1-6	TGCGCCAGCAGTTCGGACATTACGAATTCACCCCTCCACTTT	CASSSDITNSPLHF
TRBV4-1	.	.	TRBJ1-3	TGCGCCAGCAGCCAAGAGGCGGTGGCGGTGGCGGCGAACACCATATATTTT	CASSQEAVAVAANTIYF
TRBV28	.	.	TRBJ1-6	TGTGCCAGCAGTTCCCCCGGGAGCTCCTATAATTCACCCCTCCACTTT	CASSSPGSSYNSPLHF
TRBV2	.	.	TRBJ1-5	TGTGCCAGCAGCAGCAGGGTTAGCAATCAGCCCCAGCATTTT	CASSSRVSNQPQHF
TRBV7-2	.	.	TRBJ2-1	TGTGCCAGCAGTCAGTCCAGCGACAATGAGCAGTTCTTC	CASSQSSDNEQFF
TRBV12-3/TRBV12-4	.	.	TRBJ1-6	TGTGCCAGCAGTCCAGGGGTTTCGTCACCCCTCCACTTT	CASSPGVSSPLHF
TRBV19	.	TRBD2	TRBJ2-1	TGTGCCAGTAGGGTTTTCGGGGGGTACAATGAGCAGTTCTTC	CASRVFGGYNEQFF
TRBV11-2	.	.	TRBJ2-3	TGTGCCAGCAGCTCCCGAGGCTCAGATACGCAGTATTTT	CASSSRGSDTQYF
TRBV15	once	TRBD1	TRBJ2-7	TGTGCCACCAGCGGGCGACAGGGATGGAGCGAGCAGTACTTC	CATSGRQGWSEQYF
TRBV27	.	TRBD2	TRBJ2-3	TGTGCCAGCAGTTCGGGACTAGCGGGGAGCACAGATACGCAGTATTTT	CASSSGLAGSTDTQYF
TRBV30	.	TRBD1	TRBJ2-3	TGTGCCTGGACCCCAGGGGGCGGCACAGATACGCAGTATTTT	CAWTPGGGTDTQYF
TRBV6-6	.	TRBD1	TRBJ2-7	TGTGCCAGCAGATACAGGGGGCTTTACGAGCAGTACTTC	CASRYRGLYEQYF
TRBV5-1	few	.	TRBJ1-4	TGCGCCAGCAGCTCGATACATGCAACTAATGAAAAACTGTTTTTT	CASSSIHATNEKLFF
TRBV27	.	TRBD1	TRBJ1-5	TGTGCCAGCAGTTTATTAGGTGGGACAGGTGTTTACAATCAGCCCCAGCATTTT	CASSLLGGTGVYNQPQHF
TRBV10-3	.	TRBD2	TRBJ2-1	TGTGCCATCAGTGAGTCAGGGCGGGGGATGTCCGGTGAGCAGTTCTTC	CAISESGRGMSGEQFF
TRBV14	.	TRBD2	TRBJ2-5	TGTGCCAGCAGCCAAGGGACTAGCGGGGGATTCATGTACGAGACCCAGTACTTC	CASSQGTSGGFMYETQYF
TRBV18	.	.	TRBJ1-5	TGTGCCAGCTCACCACGGGTCGATCAGGGCAATCAGCCCCAGCATTTT	CASSPRVDQGNQPQHF
TRBV27	.	.	TRBJ2-5	TGTGCCAGCTCGCCCGCGGGCCGCGAGACCCAGTACTTC	CASSPAGRETQYF
TRBV6-6	.	TRBD1	TRBJ1-5	TGTGCCAGCAGTTACCAGCGGACAGGGGTCCATCAGCCCCAGCATTTT	CASSYQRTGVHQPQHF
TRBV28	.	TRBD1	TRBJ1-5	TGTGCCAGCGCCTGGGACAGGGTTGGTAATCAGCCCCAGCATTTT	CASAWDRVGNQPQHF
TRBV7-9	few	TRBD2	TRBJ2-5	TGTGCCAGCAGGGGAGCGGGGCACCGCCAAGAGACCCAGTACTTC	CASRGAGHRQETQYF
TRBV4-1	.	.	TRBJ2-5	TGCGCCAGTGGGACTCACCTAGCAGAGACCCAGTACTTC	CASGTHLAETQYF
TRBV4-2	.	.	TRBJ2-1	TGTGCCAGCAGCTACGCACATTCTAGGAATGAGCAGTTCTTC	CASSYAHSRNEQFF
TRBV5-6	.	TRBD2	TRBJ2-7	TGTGCCAGCAGCTTGGTAGCGGGGCCGGAGGAGCAGTACTTC	CASSLVAGPEEQYF
TRBV6-2/TRBV6-3	.	TRBD2	TRBJ2-3	TGTGCCAGCAGTTCACTCCGAGCTAGCGGGGGGGCAGATACGCAGTATTTT	CASSSLRASGGADTQYF
TRBV9	.	.	TRBJ2-6	TGTGCCAGCAGCGTAGATGAGGGTACTGGGGCCAACGTCCTGACTTTC	CASSVDEGTGANVLTF
TRBV6-2/TRBV6-3	.	.	TRBJ1-6	TGTGCCAGCAGTTACACATTCCGGGACATCTCCTCACCCCTCCACTTT	CASSYTFRDISSPLHF
TRBV30	.	TRBD2	TRBJ2-3	TGTGCCGGCAAGACTAGCGGGGGCCGGGCAGATACGCAGTATTTT	CAGKTSGGRADTQYF
TRBV6-5	.	TRBD1	TRBJ1-2	TGTGCCAGCAGTTCCCCTACGACAGGGTTTGGCTACACCTTC	CASSSPTTGFGYTF
TRBV19	.	.	TRBJ1-1	TGTGCCAGTAGCCCCCGGGATCGGGAACTCACTGAAGCTTTCTTT	CASSPRDRELTEAFF
TRBV5-1	.	TRBD1	TRBJ1-1	TGCGCCAGCAGGCCAACGACAGGGTTCGAAGGTGAAGCTTTCTTT	CASRPTTGFEGEAFF
TRBV4-3	.	.	TRBJ2-3	TGCGCCAGCAGCTCCAGGGTGGGGCCAGATACGCAGTATTTT	CASSSRVGPDTQYF